This T cell receptor (beta chain) was identified during a study of T-cell reconstitution after alpha-beta-depleted transplantation in children. Study observations and caveats: Newly made T cells mostly supplied T-cell counts and diversity one year after transplant. For some patients, TCRbeta diversity was high at day 60 because of recipient T cells and thymic progenitors that survived.

Preparing the TCRbeta library involved the use of unique molecular identifiers. TCRdb fed the PCR reads into MiXCR, producing one record per CDR3 protein. Of approximately 800,000 distinct CDR3 sequences listed, about 16% are singletons. In this sample, this clonotype turned up many times. Its antigen is currently unknown. Looked up from germline, CDR1 is DFQATT and CDR2 is SNEGSKA (reference sequence). CDR3 size: 10 residues. V was shortened by 6 bases and J by 6 bases, with 8 bases between the two germline ends. This sequence was found in a male patient between 5 and 17 years old who had a stem cell transplant for acute lymphoblastic leukemia, so the T cells may come from the graft donor. The sequencing used PBMCs, mostly from graft donor cells, collected 360 days after TCRalphabeta/CD19-depleted stem cell transplant. V usage is TRBV20-1 and J usage is TRBJ1-1, with unresolved D. The CDR3: CSASRSEAFF. CDR3 nucleotides: TGCAGTGCCAGCCGGTCTGAAGCTTTCTTT.